This entry features one TCR beta chain sequence. Reverse transcription of roughly 0.45 to 1 ug RNA used random hexamers. The TCR beta CDR3 was amplified by immunoSEQ multiplex PCR across 54 Vbeta, 13 Jbeta. TCRdb fed the immunoSEQ multiplex PCR reads into MiXCR, producing one record per CDR3 protein. The sample shows fewer than 200,000 distinct CDR3 sequences, around 95% of them seen only once. These data belong to a study of CD8 T cells in Susac syndrome. The study sequenced TCR beta in blood CD8+ and CD4+ T cells. Included as multiple sclerosis controls were treatment-naive patients who had stable or active relapsing-remitting disease. Through negative isolation, CD4+ and CD8+ T cells were obtained, while TEMRA cells were enriched using FACS. The CDR3 is 13 residues long. Trimming stripped 0 bases from V and 5 bases from J, with 5 bases between.

This clonotype was obtained from a human donor with multiple sclerosis. Sequenced material: CD8+ T cells from PBMCs. The V call is TRBV12-3 or TRBV12-4, the J call TRBJ2-4; D gene ambiguous. The DNA for the CDR3 is TGTGCCAGCAGTTTAGCTAGCCAAAACATTCAGTACTTC. Protein product: CASSLASQNIQYF.